Listed here is a single T cell receptor (beta chain). The antigen remains unidentified. Clones were sequenced by immunoSEQ multiplex PCR, and TCRdb holds only the in-frame ones, with some missing. Of some 65,000 clones listed, about 85% are singletons. The CDR3 is 15 residues long. Trimming cost V 2 bases and J 2 bases, with 13 bases left between them. Germline CDR1 and CDR2: KGHSH and LQKENI. The record originates from a study of OX40 agonist ivuxolimab in advanced cancers. Study summary: Patients were treated with ivuxolimab, an agonistic anti-OX40 (CD134) antibody.

Overall study findings and caveats: Among T cells, CD8+ cells averaged more expanded clones than CD4+ cells.

The J gene is TRBJ2-7, the V gene TRBV18; D call uncertain. Sequenced material: CD4+ or CD8+ T cells sorted from blood, taken in a trial of the OX40 agonist ivuxolimab. This receptor was obtained from an adult with an advanced solid tumor such as melanoma, head and neck, liver or kidney cancer. The CDR3 DNA follows: TGTGCCAGCTCACCAGGGCAGGTGGAGACCTACGAGCAGTACTTC. Residues: CASSPGQVETYEQYF.